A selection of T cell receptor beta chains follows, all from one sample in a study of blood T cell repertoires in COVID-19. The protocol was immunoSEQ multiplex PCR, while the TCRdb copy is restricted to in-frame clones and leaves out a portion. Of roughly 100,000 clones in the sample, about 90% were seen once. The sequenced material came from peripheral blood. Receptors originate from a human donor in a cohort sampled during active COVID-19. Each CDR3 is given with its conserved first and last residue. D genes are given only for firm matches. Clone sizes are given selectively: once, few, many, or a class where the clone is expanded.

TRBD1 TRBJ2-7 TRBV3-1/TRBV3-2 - CASSHGTAYEQYF TGTGCCAGCAGCCATGGGACAGCCTACGAGCAGTACTTC
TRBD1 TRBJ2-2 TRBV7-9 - CASSIGTGPAGELFF TGTGCCAGCAGCATCGGGACAGGCCCAGCCGGGGAGCTGTTTTTT
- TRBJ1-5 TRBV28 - CASSLDTNSNQPQHF TGTGCCAGCAGTCTTGACACCAATAGCAATCAGCCCCAGCATTTT
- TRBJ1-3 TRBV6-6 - CASSGLPNGNTIYF TGTGCCAGCAGCGGACTGCCTAATGGAAACACCATATATTTT
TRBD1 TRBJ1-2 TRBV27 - CASSWGGGGAYGYTF TGTGCCAGCAGCTGGGGAGGAGGGGGCGCCTATGGCTACACCTTC
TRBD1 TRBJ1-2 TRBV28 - CASSPSDRLNYGYTF TGTGCCAGCAGTCCCTCGGACAGGCTCAACTATGGCTACACCTTC
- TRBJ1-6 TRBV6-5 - CASTRTEDNSPLHF TGTGCCAGCACCAGGACAGAGGATAATTCACCCCTCCACTTT
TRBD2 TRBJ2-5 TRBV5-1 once CASSPGGETQYF TGCGCCAGCAGCCCGGGAGGAGAGACCCAGTACTTC
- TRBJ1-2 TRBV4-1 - CASSQDQGNNYGYTF TGCGCCAGCAGCCAAGATCAGGGGAATAACTATGGCTACACCTTC
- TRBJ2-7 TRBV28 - CASSLKRGGSGYEQYF TGTGCCAGCAGCCTTAAGCGCGGGGGCTCGGGTTACGAGCAGTACTTC
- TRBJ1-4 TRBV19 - CASTGGEKLFF TGTGCCAGTACCGGGGGGGAAAAACTGTTTTTT